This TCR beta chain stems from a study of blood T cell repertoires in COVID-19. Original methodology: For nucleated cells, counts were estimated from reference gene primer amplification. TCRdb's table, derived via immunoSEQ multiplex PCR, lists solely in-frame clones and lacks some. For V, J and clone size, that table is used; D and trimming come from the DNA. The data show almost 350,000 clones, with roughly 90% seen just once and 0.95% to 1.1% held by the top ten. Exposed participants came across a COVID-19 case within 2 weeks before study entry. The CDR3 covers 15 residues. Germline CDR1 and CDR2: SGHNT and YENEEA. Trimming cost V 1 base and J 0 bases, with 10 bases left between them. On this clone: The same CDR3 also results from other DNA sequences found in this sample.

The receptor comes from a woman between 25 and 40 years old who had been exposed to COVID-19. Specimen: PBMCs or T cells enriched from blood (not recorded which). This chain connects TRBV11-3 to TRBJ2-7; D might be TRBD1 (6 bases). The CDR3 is CASSLGQGTSYEQYF. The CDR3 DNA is TGTGCCAGCAGCTTAGGTCAGGGGACCTCCTACGAGCAGTACTTC.